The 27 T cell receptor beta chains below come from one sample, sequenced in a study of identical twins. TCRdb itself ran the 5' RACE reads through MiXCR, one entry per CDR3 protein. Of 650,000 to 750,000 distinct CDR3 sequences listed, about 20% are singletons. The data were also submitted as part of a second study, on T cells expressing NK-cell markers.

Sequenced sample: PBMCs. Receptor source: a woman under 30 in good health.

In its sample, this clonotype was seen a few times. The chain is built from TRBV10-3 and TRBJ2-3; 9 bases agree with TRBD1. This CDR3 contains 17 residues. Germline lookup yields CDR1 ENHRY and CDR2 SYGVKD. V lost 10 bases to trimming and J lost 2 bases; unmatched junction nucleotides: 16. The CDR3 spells CATAFRSGTGPTDTQYF. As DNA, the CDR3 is TGTGCCACCGCCTTTCGCTCCGGGACAGGGCCCACAGATACGCAGTATTTT.

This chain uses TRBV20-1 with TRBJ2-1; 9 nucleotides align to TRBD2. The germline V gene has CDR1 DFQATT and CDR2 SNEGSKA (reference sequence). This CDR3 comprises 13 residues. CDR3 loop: CSERGVTQNEQFF. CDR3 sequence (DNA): TGCAGCGAGCGGGGGGTCACCCAGAATGAGCAGTTCTTC.

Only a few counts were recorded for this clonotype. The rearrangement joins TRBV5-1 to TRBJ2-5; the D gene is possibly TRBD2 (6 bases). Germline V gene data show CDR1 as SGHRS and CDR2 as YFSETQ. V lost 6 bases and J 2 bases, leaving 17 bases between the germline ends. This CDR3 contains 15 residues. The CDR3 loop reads CASTPGDSWQETQYF. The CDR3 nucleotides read TGCGCCAGCACGCCCGGGGACTCGTGGCAAGAGACCCAGTACTTC.

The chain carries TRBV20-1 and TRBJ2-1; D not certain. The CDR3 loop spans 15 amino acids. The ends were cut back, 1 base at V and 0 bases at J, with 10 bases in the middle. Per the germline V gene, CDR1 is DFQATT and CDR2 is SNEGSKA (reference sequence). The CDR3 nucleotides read TGCAGTGCTAGAGGCCAACTTAGCTCCTACAATGAGCAGTTCTTC. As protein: CSARGQLSSYNEQFF.

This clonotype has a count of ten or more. CDR3 nucleotide sequence: TGTGCCATCAGTCGGGACCGGAGCAATCAGCCCCAGCATTTT. Translation gives CAISRDRSNQPQHF. The gene calls are TRBV10-3 and TRBJ1-5; D possibly corresponds to TRBD1 (5 bases). CDR1 and CDR2 (germline): ENHRY, SYGVKD. The V gene lost 5 bases and the J gene lost 1 base, with 9 bases spanning the gap. This CDR3 is 14 amino acids long.

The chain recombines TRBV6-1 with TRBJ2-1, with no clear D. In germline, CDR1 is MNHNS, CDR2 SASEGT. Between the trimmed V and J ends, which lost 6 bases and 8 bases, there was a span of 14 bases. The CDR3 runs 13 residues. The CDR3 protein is CASRKRTGDEQFF. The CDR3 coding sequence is TGTGCCAGCAGAAAGAGGACCGGTGATGAGCAGTTCTTC.

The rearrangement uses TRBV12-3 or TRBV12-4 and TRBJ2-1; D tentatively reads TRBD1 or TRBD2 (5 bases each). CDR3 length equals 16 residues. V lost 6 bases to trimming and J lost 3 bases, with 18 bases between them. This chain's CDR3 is CASSSFAGTYYNEQFF. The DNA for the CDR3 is TGTGCCAGCAGCTCTTTCGCCGGGACGTACTACAATGAGCAGTTCTTC.

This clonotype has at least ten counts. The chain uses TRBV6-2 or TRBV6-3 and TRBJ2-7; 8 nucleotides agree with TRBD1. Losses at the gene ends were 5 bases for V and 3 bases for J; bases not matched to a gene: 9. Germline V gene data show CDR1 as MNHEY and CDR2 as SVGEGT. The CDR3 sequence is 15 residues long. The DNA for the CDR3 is TGTGCCAGCAGTCCCCTCCGGGACAGGTACTACGAGCAGTACTTC. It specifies CASSPLRDRYYEQYF.

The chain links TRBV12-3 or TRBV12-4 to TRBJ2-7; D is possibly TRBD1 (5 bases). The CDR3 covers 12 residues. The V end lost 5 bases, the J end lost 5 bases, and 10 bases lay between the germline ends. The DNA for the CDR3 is TGTGCCAGCAGTCCCCAGGACAACGAGCAGTACTTC. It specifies CASSPQDNEQYF.

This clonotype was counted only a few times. CDR3 in DNA: TGCGCCAGCAGCTTGGGAGAAACCACAGATACGCAGTATTTT. Protein sequence: CASSLGETTDTQYF. V usage is TRBV5-1 and J usage is TRBJ2-3; D call uncertain. Trimming shortened V by 0 bases and J by 2 bases, and 7 bases separated the two germline ends. The CDR3 loop spans 14 amino acids. Germline values: CDR1 SGHRS, CDR2 YFSETQ.

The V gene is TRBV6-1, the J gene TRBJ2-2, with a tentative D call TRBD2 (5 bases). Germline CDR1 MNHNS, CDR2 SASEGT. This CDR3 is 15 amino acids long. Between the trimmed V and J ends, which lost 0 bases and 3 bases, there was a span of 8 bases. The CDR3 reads CASSEARAYTGELFF. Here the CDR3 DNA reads TGTGCCAGCAGTGAAGCGAGGGCCTACACCGGGGAGCTGTTTTTT.

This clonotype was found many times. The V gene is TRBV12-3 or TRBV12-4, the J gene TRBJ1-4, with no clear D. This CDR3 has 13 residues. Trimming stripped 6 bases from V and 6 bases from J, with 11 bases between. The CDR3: CASSLRLDEKLFF. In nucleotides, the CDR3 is TGTGCCAGCAGCCTCCGTTTGGATGAAAAACTGTTTTTT.

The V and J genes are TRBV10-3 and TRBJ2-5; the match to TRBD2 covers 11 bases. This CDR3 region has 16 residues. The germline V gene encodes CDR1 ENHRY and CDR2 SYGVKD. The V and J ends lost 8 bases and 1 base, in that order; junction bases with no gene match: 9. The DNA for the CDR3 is TGTGCCATCGGCACTAGCGGGAGCAAAACCCAAGAGACCCAGTACTTC. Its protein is CAIGTSGSKTQETQYF.

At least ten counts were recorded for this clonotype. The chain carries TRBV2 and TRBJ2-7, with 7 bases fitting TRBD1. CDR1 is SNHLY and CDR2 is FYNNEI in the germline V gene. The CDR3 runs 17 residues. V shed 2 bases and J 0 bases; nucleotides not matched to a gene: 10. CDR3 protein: CASSEPWDRSDSYEQYF. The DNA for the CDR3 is TGTGCCAGCAGTGAACCCTGGGACAGATCTGACTCCTACGAGCAGTACTTC. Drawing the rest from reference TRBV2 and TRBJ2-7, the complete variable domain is EPEVTQTPSHQVTQMGQEVILRCVPISNHLYFYWYRQILGQKVEFLVSFYNNEISEKSEIFDDQFSVERPDGSNFTLKIRSTKLEDSAMYFCASSEPWDRSDSYEQYFGPGTRLTVT.

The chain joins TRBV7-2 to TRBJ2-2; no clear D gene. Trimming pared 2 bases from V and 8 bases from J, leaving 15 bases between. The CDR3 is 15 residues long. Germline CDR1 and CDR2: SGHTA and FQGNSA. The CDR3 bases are TGTGCCAGCAGCTTACGGATTCTTGTTGGGGGGGAGCTGTTTTTT. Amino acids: CASSLRILVGGELFF. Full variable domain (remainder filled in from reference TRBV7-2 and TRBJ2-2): GAGVSQSPSNKVTEKGKDVELRCDPISGHTALYWYRQSLGQGLEFLIYFQGNSAPDKSGLPSDRFSAERTGGSVSTLTIQRTQQEDSAVYLCASSLRILVGGELFFGEGSRLTVL.

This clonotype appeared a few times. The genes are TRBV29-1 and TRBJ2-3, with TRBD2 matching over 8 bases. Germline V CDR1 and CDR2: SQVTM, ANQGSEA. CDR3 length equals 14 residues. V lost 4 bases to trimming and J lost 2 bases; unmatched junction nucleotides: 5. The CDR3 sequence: CSVVVAGLTDTQYF. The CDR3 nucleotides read TGCAGCGTTGTGGTAGCGGGGCTCACAGATACGCAGTATTTT.

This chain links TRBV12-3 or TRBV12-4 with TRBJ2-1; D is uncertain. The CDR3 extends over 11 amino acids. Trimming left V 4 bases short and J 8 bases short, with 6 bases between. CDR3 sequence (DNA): TGTGCCAGCAGTTATGCAGATGAGCAGTTCTTC. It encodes CASSYADEQFF.

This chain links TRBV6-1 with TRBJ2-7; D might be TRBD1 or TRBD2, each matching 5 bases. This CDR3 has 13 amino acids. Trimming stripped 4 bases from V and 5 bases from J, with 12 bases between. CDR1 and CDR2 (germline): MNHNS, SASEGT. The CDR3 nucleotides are TGTGCCAGCAGTGGGGGACCGCCCGACGAGCAGTACTTC. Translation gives CASSGGPPDEQYF.

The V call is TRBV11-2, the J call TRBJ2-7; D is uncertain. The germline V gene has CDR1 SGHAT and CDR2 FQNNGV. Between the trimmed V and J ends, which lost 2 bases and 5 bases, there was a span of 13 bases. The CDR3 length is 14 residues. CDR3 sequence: CASSLLLANNEQYF. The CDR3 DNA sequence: TGTGCCAGCAGCTTACTCCTTGCGAATAACGAGCAGTACTTC.

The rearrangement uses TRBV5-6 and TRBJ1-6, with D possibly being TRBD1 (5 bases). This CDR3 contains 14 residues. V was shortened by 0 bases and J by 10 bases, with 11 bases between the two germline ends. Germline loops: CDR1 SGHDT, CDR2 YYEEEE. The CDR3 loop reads CASSLEGGESPLHF. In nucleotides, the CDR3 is TGTGCCAGCAGCTTGGAGGGAGGGGAATCACCCCTCCACTTT.

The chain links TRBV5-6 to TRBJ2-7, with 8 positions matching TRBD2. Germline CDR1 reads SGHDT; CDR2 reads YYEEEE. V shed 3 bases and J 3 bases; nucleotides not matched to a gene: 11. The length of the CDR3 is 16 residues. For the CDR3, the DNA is TGTGCCAGCAGCTGGGGACCCGGGACTAGTGACTACGAGCAGTACTTC. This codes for CASSWGPGTSDYEQYF.

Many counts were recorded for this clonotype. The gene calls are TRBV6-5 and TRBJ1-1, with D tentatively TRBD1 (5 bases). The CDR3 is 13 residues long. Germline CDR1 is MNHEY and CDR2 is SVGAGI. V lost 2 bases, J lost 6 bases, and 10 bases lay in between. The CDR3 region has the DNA TGTGCCAGCAGTTACAGAGACAGACCTGAAGCTTTCTTT. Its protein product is CASSYRDRPEAFF.

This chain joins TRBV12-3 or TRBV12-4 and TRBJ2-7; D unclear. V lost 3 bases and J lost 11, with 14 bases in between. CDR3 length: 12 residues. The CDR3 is CASSFMADVEYF. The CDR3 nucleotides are TGTGCCAGCAGTTTCATGGCCGATGTCGAGTACTTC.

As DNA, the CDR3 is TGTGCCAGCAGTTTAGCGCTTGACACAGATACGCAGTATTTT. Amino acid sequence: CASSLALDTDTQYF. V usage is TRBV12-3 or TRBV12-4 and J usage is TRBJ2-3; D is undetermined. The CDR3 runs 14 residues. Trimming took off 0 bases at V and 2 bases at J, with 6 bases between the two ends.

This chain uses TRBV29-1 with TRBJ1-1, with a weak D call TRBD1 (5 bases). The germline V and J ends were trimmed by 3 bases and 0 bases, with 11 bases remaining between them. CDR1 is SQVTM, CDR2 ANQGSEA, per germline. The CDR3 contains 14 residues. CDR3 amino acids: CSVEGGIMNTEAFF. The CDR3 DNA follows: TGCAGCGTTGAGGGGGGGATCATGAACACTGAAGCTTTCTTT.

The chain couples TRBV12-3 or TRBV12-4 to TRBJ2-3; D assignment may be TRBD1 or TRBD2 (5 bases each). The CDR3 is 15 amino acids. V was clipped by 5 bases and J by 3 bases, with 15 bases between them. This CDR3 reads CASSMRPEGTDTQYF. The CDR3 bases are TGTGCCAGCAGTATGCGGCCCGAGGGGACAGATACGCAGTATTTT.

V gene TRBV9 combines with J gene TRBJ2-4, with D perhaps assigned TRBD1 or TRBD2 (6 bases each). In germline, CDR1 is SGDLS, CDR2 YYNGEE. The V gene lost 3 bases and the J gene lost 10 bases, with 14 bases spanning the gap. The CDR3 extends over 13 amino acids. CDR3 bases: TGTGCCAGCAGCGGAGGAGGGGACACGATTCAGTACTTC. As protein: CASSGGGDTIQYF.